This T cell receptor (beta chain) is from a study of blood T cell repertoires in COVID-19. Whole-study context: COVID-19 samples, acute and convalescent, were from the United States, Italy and Spain.

The CDR3 is made up of 14 amino acids. The V end lost 4 bases, the J end lost 2 bases, and 13 bases lay between the germline ends. In germline, CDR1 is SGDLS, CDR2 YYNGEE. In the original processing: Researchers report that nucleated cell counts were estimated from reference gene primer amplification. TCRdb keeps only in-frame clones here, not all; method: immunoSEQ multiplex PCR. V and J calls and clone size are copied from that table; D and trimming were computed from the DNA. The table lists fewer than 250,000 clones, 75% to 90% of them singletons. Sequences were obtained from peripheral blood. The clonotype was recovered from a man aged 60 to 69 who had recovered from COVID-19. The chain has TRBV9 and TRBJ2-7, with unresolved D. The CDR3 region has the DNA TGTGCCAGCAGCCCCCTGCCACTCCCCTACGAGCAGTACTTC. Translating it yields CASSPLPLPYEQYF.